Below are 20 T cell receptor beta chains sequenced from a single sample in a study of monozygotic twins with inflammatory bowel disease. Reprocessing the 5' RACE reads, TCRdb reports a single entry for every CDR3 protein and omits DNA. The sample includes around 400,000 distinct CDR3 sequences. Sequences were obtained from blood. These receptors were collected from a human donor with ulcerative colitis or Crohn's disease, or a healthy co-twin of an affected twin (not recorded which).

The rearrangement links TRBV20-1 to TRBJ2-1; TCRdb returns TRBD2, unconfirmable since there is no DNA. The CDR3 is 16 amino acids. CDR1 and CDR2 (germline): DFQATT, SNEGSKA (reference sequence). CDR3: CSASRRGVLLRNEQFF.

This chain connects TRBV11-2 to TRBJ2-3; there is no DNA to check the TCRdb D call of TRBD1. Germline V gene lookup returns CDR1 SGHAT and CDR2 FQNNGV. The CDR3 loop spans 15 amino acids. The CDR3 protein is CASSLEAGGTDTQYF.

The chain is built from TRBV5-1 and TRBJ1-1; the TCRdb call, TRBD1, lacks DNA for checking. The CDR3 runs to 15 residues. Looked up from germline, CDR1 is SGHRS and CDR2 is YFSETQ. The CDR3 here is CASSVNTGTQTEAFF. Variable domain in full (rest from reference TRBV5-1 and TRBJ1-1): KAGVTQTPRYLIKTRGQQVTLSCSPISGHRSVSWYQQTPGQGLQFLFEYFSETQRNKGNFPGRFSGRQFSNSRSEMNVSTLELGDSALYLCASSVNTGTQTEAFFGQGTRLTVV.

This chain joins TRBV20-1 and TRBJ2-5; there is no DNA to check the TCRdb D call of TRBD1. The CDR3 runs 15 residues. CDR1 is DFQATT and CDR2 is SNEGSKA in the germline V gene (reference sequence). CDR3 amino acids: CSARGGGGTQETQYF.

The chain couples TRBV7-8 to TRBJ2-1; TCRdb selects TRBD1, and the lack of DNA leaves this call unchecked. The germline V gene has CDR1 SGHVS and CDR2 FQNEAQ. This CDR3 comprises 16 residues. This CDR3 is CASSFIDRGGNNEQFF.

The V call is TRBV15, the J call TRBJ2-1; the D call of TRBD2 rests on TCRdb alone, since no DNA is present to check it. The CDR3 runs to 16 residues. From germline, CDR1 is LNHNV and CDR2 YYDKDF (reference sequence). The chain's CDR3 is CATSRERRGGLSEQFF. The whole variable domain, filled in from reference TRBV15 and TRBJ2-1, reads DAMVIQNPRYQVTQFGKPVTLSCSQTLNHNVMYWYQQKSSQAPKLLFHYYDKDFNNEADTPDNFQSRRPNTSFCFLDIRSPGLGDTAMYLCATSRERRGGLSEQFFGPGTRLTVL.

This chain's CDR3 is CASSLQHSYEQYF. The chain couples TRBV11-1 to TRBJ2-7. The CDR3 spans 13 residues. CDR1 and CDR2 from the germline V gene are SGHAT and FQDESV (reference sequence).

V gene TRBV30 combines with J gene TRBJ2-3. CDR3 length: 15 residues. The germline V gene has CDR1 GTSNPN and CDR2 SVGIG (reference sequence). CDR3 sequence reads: CAWSVPRSSTDTQYF. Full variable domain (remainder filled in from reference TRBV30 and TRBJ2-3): SQTIHQWPATLVQPVGSPLSLECTVEGTSNPNLYWYRQAAGRGLQLLFYSVGIGQISSEVPQNLSASRPQDRQFILSSKKLLLSDSGFYLCAWSVPRSSTDTQYFGPGTRLTVL.

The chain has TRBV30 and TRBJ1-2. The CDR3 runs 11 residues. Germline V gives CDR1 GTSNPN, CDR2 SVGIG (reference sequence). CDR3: CAWSRGNGYTF.

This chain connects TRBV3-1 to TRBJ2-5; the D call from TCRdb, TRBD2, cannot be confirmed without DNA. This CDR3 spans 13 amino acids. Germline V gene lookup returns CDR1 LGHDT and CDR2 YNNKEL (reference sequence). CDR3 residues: CASSQLAEETQYF.

The CDR3 reads CASMGDNHNEQFF. The V call is TRBV28, the J call TRBJ2-1; TCRdb designates TRBD1, a call that cannot be tested without DNA. The CDR3 extends over 13 amino acids. From germline, CDR1 is MDHEN and CDR2 SYDVKM.

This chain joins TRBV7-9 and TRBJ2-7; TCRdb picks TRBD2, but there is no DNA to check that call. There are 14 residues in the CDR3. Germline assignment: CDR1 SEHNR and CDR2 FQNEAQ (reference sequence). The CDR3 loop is CASSPSGNPYEQYF. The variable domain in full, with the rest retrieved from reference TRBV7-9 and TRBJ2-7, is DTGVSQNPRHKITKRGQNVTFRCDPISEHNRLYWYRQTLGQGPEFLTYFQNEAQLEKSRLLSDRFSAERPKGSFSTLEIQRTEQGDSAMYLCASSPSGNPYEQYFGPGTRLTVT.

The CDR3 loop reads CASSVGVHNEQFF. The chain employs TRBV5-4 and TRBJ2-1. The CDR3 is 13 amino acids. Germline-derived CDR1 and CDR2 are SGHNT and YYREEE (reference sequence). The whole variable domain, remainder taken from reference TRBV5-4 and TRBJ2-1, is ETGVTQSPTHLIKTRGQQVTLRCSSQSGHNTVSWYQQALGQGPQFIFQYYREEENGRGNFPPRFSGLQFPNYSSELNVNALELDDSALYLCASSVGVHNEQFFGPGTRLTVL.

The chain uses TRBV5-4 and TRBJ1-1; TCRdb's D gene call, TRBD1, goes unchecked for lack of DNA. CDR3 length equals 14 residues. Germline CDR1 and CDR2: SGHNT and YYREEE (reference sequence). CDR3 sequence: CASSLDRPNTEAFF.

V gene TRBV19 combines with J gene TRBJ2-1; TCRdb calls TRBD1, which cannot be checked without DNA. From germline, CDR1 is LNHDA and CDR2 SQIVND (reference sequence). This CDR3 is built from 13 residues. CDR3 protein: CASSLGQVYEQFF.

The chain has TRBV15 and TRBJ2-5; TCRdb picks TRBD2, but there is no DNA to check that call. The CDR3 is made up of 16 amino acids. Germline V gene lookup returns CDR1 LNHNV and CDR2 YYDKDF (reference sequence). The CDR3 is CATSSDRSGRWETQYF.

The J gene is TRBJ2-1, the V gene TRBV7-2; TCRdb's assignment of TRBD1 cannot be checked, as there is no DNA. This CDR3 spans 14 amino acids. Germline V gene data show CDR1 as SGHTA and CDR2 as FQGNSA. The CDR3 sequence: CASSQGPDPNEQFF.

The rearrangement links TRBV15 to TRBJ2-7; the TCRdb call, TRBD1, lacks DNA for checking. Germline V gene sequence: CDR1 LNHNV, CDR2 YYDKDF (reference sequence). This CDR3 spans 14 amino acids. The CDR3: CATSREWDRAEQYF.

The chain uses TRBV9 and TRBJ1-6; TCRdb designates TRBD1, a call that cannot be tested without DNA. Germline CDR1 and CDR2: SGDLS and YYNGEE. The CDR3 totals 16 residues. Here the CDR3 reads CASSSLPDSDNSPLHF.

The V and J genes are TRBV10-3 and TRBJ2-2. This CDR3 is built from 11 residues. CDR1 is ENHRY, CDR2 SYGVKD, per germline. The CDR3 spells CAITKAGELFF.